The source of this T cell receptor (beta chain) is a study of blood T cell repertoires in COVID-19. Study at large: Collection of acute and convalescent COVID-19 samples took place in the United States, Italy and Spain. T cells, B-cell-depleted T cells, or PBMCs provided the cDNA or gDNA that served as material.

Original processing notes: Reference gene primer amplification yielded estimated nucleated cell counts. Using immunoSEQ multiplex PCR, the repertoire was profiled, and TCRdb retains in-frame clones only, with some absent. The V and J calls and clone size were taken over from that table, and D and trimming were inferred from the DNA. The repertoire consists of more than 150,000 clones, with about 86% occurring once and the leading ten covering about 3.9%. The CDR3 is 16 amino acids. The germline V gene has CDR1 LNHDA and CDR2 SQIVND (reference sequence). Trimming removed 4 bases from V and 4 bases from J; junction bases left unmatched: 10.

This TCR was sampled from a woman between 70 and 85 years old with acute or convalescent COVID-19. The gene calls are TRBV19 and TRBJ1-5; TRBD1 matches at 7 bases. The sequenced sample was peripheral blood. CDR3 amino acids: CASSTSAGGINQPQHF. The DNA for the CDR3 is TGTGCCAGTAGTACTTCGGCAGGGGGAATAAATCAGCCCCAGCATTTT.